Below, 21 T cell receptor beta chains from the same sample are listed, as sequenced in a study of blood T cell repertoires in COVID-19. Libraries were prepared by immunoSEQ multiplex PCR; TCRdb keeps only in-frame clonotypes and omits some of them. The table has fewer than 90,000 clones, approximately 80% seen once; the top ten hold over 5.5%. Sequenced: peripheral blood. These receptors all come from a man aged 70 or older with COVID-19, enrolled during active disease.

The rearrangement links TRBV7-3 to TRBJ2-5, with TRBD2 matching over 10 bases. V lost 2 bases to trimming and J lost 4 bases; unmatched junction nucleotides: 13. Germline V gene data show CDR1 as SGHTA and CDR2 as FQGTGA. This CDR3 is 18 amino acids long. CDR3 bases: TGTGCCAGCAGCTTAGGGCTCCTAAGCGGGGGGGCAGGAGAGACCCAGTACTTC. Protein: CASSLGLLSGGAGETQYF.

The V call is TRBV7-6, the J call TRBJ1-5; D might be TRBD1 (6 bases). V was clipped by 1 base and J by 4 bases, with 11 bases between them. This CDR3 is built from 15 residues. Looked up from germline, CDR1 is SGHVS and CDR2 is FNYEAQ. The CDR3, as DNA: TGTGCCAGCAGCTTAGAAGGAACAGGGAATCAGCCCCAGCATTTT. Protein sequence: CASSLEGTGNQPQHF.

Only a few counts were recorded for this clone. The rearrangement uses TRBV5-1 and TRBJ1-5; maybe TRBD1 (5 bases). V was shortened by 2 bases and J by 3 bases, with 12 bases between the two germline ends. The CDR3 has 15 residues. The germline gives CDR1 SGHRS, CDR2 YFSETQ. CDR3 sequence (DNA): TGCGCCAGCAGCTTAGGAGGGGCCTTCAATCAGCCCCAGCATTTT. Amino acid sequence: CASSLGGAFNQPQHF.

The chain has TRBV5-1 and TRBJ2-2; D is uncertain. The V end was cut by 1 base, the J end by 4 bases, with 11 bases between. From germline, CDR1 is SGHRS and CDR2 YFSETQ. The CDR3 spans 15 residues. The CDR3 DNA reads as TGCGCCAGCAGCTTGAAGCCCCCCGGCACCGGGGAGCTGTTTTTT. Translating gives CASSLKPPGTGELFF.

There are a few counts of this clone. The CDR3 loop reads CASSILQGEKLFF. CDR3 sequence (DNA): TGTGCCAGTAGTATCCTTCAGGGAGAAAAACTGTTTTTT. The genes are TRBV19 and TRBJ1-4, with D maybe TRBD1 (5 bases). Germline loops: CDR1 LNHDA, CDR2 SQIVND (reference sequence). The CDR3 has 13 residues. The V end lost 3 bases, the J end lost 8 bases, and 10 bases lay between the germline ends.

The chain links TRBV21-1 to TRBJ2-5; TRBD2 is taken as the D call from the table, unchecked against the DNA. TRBV21-1 represents a pseudogene. This CDR3 region has 12 residues. The CDR3 loop is CASSKAAETQYF. The CDR3 region has the DNA TGTGCCAGCAGCAAAGCTGCGGAGACCCAGTACTTC.

Comments on this clone: One end of the junction does not line up with germline, which may come from a read error. The chain employs TRBV6-2 or TRBV6-3 and TRBJ1-2; D unclear. CDR1 is MNHEY, CDR2 SVGEGT, per germline. The CDR3 has 12 amino acids. The CDR3 DNA sequence: TGTGCCAGCAGTGACTCCGGCTATGGCTACACCTTC. Translated: CASSDSGYGYTF.

V gene TRBV7-2 combines with J gene TRBJ2-7, with D possibly matching TRBD1 (5 bases). CDR1 and CDR2 (germline): SGHTA, FQGNSA. The CDR3 totals 16 residues. Trimming cost V 5 bases and J 3 bases, with 20 bases left between them. The CDR3 DNA sequence: TGTGCCAGCAGCGCAGACAGTTCGCAGGGTCACTACGAGCAGTACTTC. Amino acids: CASSADSSQGHYEQYF.

The rearrangement links TRBV29-1 to TRBJ2-7, with TRBD1 identical over 9 bases. The CDR3 contains 14 residues. The V and J ends lost 6 bases and 5 bases, in that order; junction bases with no gene match: 11. Germline V lookup: CDR1 SQVTM, CDR2 ANQGSEA. CDR3: CSVRRQGDKDEQYF. The CDR3 DNA reads TGCAGCGTGAGAAGACAGGGGGACAAAGACGAGCAGTACTTC.

CDR3 region: CATGTSGAYEQYF. The CDR3 coding sequence is TGCGCCACCGGGACTAGCGGAGCCTACGAGCAGTACTTC. The rearrangement links TRBV10-2 to TRBJ2-7, with 11 nucleotides matching TRBD2. Germline V gene lookup returns CDR1 WSHSY and CDR2 SAAADI. The CDR3 covers 13 residues. Germline trimming cut 10 bases from V and 2 bases from J; bases unmatched to any gene: 4.

CDR3 sequence: CSASFGFRETQYF. CDR3 nucleotides: TGCAGTGCTAGTTTCGGTTTTAGAGAGACCCAGTACTTC. V and J are TRBV20-1 and TRBJ2-5; D is uncertain. Trimming removed 3 bases at V and 4 bases at J, with 12 bases between. Looked up from germline, CDR1 is DFQATT and CDR2 is SNEGSKA (reference sequence). The CDR3 sequence is 13 residues long.

The genes are TRBV10-3 and TRBJ2-1; 11 bases agree with TRBD2. The trim removed 3 bases at V and 5 bases at J, leaving 12 bases unmatched. CDR3 length equals 18 residues. Looked up from germline, CDR1 is ENHRY and CDR2 is SYGVKD. CDR3: CAISEGPFSGRAHNEQFF. CDR3 DNA: TGTGCCATCAGTGAAGGACCATTTAGCGGGAGGGCCCACAATGAGCAGTTCTTC.

This clone was detected many times. The J gene is TRBJ2-3, the V gene TRBV9, with D possibly TRBD1 on 7 matching bases. V was clipped by 0 bases and J by 1 base, with 9 bases between them. The germline gives CDR1 SGDLS, CDR2 YYNGEE. The CDR3 runs to 15 residues. In DNA, the CDR3 is TGTGCCAGCAGCGTAGGCGGGACAGGCACAGATACGCAGTATTTT. Translating it yields CASSVGGTGTDTQYF.

V is TRBV6-6 and J is TRBJ2-7; the D gene is possibly TRBD1 (6 bases). V was clipped by 2 bases and J by 2 bases, with 13 bases between them. Germline assignment: CDR1 MNHNY and CDR2 SVGAGI (reference sequence). The CDR3 is made up of 15 amino acids. The CDR3, as DNA: TGTGCCAGCAGTTACGACCAGGGGATTCCCTACGAGCAGTACTTC. This gives the protein CASSYDQGIPYEQYF.

The rearrangement joins TRBV6-4 to TRBJ2-1; TRBD2 matches at 10 bases. The trim removed 5 bases at V and 8 bases at J, leaving 9 bases unmatched. Germline V gene lookup returns CDR1 MRHNA and CDR2 SNTAGT. This CDR3 region has 15 residues. The CDR3 DNA sequence: TGTGCCAGCAGTTCTAGCGGGGGCCCTGGGGATGAGCAGTTCTTC. The encoded protein is CASSSSGGPGDEQFF.

The chain links TRBV7-2 to TRBJ1-6, with 10 bases lining up with TRBD1. Germline trimming cut 6 bases from V and 7 bases from J; bases unmatched to any gene: 3. This CDR3 has 14 amino acids. From germline, CDR1 is SGHTA and CDR2 FQGNSA. The CDR3 reads CASSAGQGNSPLHF. CDR3 sequence (DNA): TGTGCCAGCAGTGCGGGACAGGGGAATTCACCCCTCCACTTT.

This chain uses TRBV7-6 with TRBJ2-7; TRBD1 aligns across 10 bases. This CDR3 spans 15 amino acids. Germline V gene sequence: CDR1 SGHVS, CDR2 FNYEAQ. After removal of 5 bases from V and 5 bases from J, the junction contained 9 bases not matched to a gene. The CDR3 region has the DNA TGTGCCAGCAGCCCGACAGGGGGCGCGTTTGACGAGCAGTACTTC. Its translation: CASSPTGGAFDEQYF.

A few counts support this clone. The DNA for the CDR3 is TGTGCCAGCAGTCCTAGCGGGAGGACCTACAATGAGCAGTTCTTC. Translation gives CASSPSGRTYNEQFF. The chain joins TRBV28 to TRBJ2-1; 11 bases fit TRBD2. The germline V gene encodes CDR1 MDHEN and CDR2 SYDVKM. The CDR3 runs to 15 residues. With 5 bases clipped from V and 2 bases from J, the junction kept 2 bases outside the gene matches.

The V call is TRBV5-6, the J call TRBJ1-5; perhaps TRBD1 as D (5 bases). Trimming cost V 6 bases and J 5 bases, with 18 bases left between them. The length of the CDR3 is 15 residues. CDR1 is SGHDT and CDR2 is YYEEEE in the germline V gene. Written as DNA, the CDR3 is TGTGCCAGCACCCAACGTAGCGGGGGTGATCAGCCCCAGCATTTT. The encoded protein is CASTQRSGGDQPQHF.

The chain combines TRBV4-1 with TRBJ1-1; 10 bases line up with TRBD1. CDR1 and CDR2 (germline): MGHRA, YSYEKL. CDR3 size: 16 residues. Trimming at V came to 4 bases and at J to 0 bases, leaving 5 bases not matched to a gene. The CDR3 here is CASSLRDRGLNTEAFF. As DNA, the CDR3 is TGCGCCAGCAGCCTTCGGGACAGGGGTCTGAACACTGAAGCTTTCTTT.

V and J are TRBV7-6 and TRBJ2-7; 14 bases are a match to TRBD2. This CDR3 has 15 amino acids. V dropped 5 bases and J dropped 2; count of bases not matched to a gene: 2. Germline loops: CDR1 SGHVS, CDR2 FNYEAQ. CDR3 nucleotide sequence: TGTGCCAGCAGCCGGACTAGCGGGGGGCCCTACGAGCAGTACTTC. Its translation is CASSRTSGGPYEQYF.